This T cell receptor (beta chain) was sequenced for a study of shared clonotypes between healthy human individuals. In the study overall: Per donor, three plates held CD4 naive cells, three held CD4 memory, two held CD8 naive and one held CD8 memory. Study conclusions and caveats: Non-shared clonotypes showed lower generation probabilities than clonotypes common to all four donors.

Profiled with immunoSEQ multiplex PCR; TCRdb holds only in-frame clones, not every one. The data show about 2,200,000 clones, about 92% seen once. This clone was seen only once. Its target is not known. V gave up 1 base and J gave up 4 bases; unmatched junction bases: 7. Germline CDR1 is SGHRS and CDR2 is YFSETQ. This CDR3 spans 16 amino acids. The naive CD8 population came from CD45RO-negative cells selected for CCR7, without terminally differentiated effector memory CD45RA+ cells. The chain has TRBV5-1 and TRBJ2-2; TRBD1 aligns across 7 bases. The origin of this receptor is a man in his late teens or twenties in good health. Some clones in this sample may be carry-over from other donors' samples. The specimen sequenced was naive CD8+ T cells from PBMCs. The CDR3 DNA is TGCGCCAGCAGCTTGAGTAACAGGGGTTCCACCGGGGAGCTGTTTTTT. It translates to CASSLSNRGSTGELFF.